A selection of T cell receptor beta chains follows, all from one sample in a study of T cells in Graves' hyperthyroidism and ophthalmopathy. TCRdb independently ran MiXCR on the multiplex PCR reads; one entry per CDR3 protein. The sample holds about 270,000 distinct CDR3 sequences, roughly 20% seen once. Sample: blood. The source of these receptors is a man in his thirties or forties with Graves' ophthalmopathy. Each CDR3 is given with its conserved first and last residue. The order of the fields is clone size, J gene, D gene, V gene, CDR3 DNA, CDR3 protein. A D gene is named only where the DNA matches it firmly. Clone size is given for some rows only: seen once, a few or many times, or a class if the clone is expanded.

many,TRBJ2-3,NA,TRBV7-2,TGTGCCAGCAGGGGCACCACAGATACGCAGTATTTT,CASRGTTDTQYF
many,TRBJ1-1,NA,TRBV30,TGTGCCTGGAGTGTACGAGGGGACACTGAAGCTTTCTTT,CAWSVRGDTEAFF
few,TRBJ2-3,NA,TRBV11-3,TGTGCCAGCAGCTTAGAAGCCAGGAGTGCAGATACGCAGTATTTT,CASSLEARSADTQYF
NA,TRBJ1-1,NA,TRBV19,TGTGCCAGTATGGACACCACGAACACTGAAGCTTTCTTT,CASMDTTNTEAFF
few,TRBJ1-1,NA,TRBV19,TGTGCCAGTAGTATAGAGCCGGGGGGAGGATGGACTGAAGCTTTCTTT,CASSIEPGGGWTEAFF
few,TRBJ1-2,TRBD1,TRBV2,TGTGCCAGCAGAGTGGACAGGGGGCAAGGCTACACCTTC,CASRVDRGQGYTF
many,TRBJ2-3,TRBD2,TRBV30,TGTGCCTGGAGCCCCGGGACTAGGAGCACAGATACGCAGTATTTT,CAWSPGTRSTDTQYF
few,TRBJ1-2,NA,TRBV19,TGTGCCAGTAGTATAGCCAAGGGTTTGAATGGCTACACCTTC,CASSIAKGLNGYTF
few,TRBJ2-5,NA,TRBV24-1,TGTGCCACCAGTGACAGTATAAGGGAGACCCAGTACTTC,CATSDSIRETQYF
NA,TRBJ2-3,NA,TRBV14,TGTGCCAGCAGCCAAGATCAATGGGGTTTCACAGATACGCAGTATTTT,CASSQDQWGFTDTQYF
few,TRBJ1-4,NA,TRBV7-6,TGTGCCAGCAGCTCCCGCGGGGGTGGGCGCGGTGAAAAACTGTTTTTT,CASSSRGGGRGEKLFF
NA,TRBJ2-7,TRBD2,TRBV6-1,TGTGCCACCCTATCTCCTCCGGGACTAGGGCTCTACGAGCAGTACTTC,CATLSPPGLGLYEQYF
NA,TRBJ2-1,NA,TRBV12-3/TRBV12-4,TGTGCCAGCAGCCTCGGGGGCGTCCCCTCCTACAATGAGCAGTTCTTC,CASSLGGVPSYNEQFF
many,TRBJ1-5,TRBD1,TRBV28,TGTGCCAGCACCGGGACAGGTCATAGCAATCAGCCCCAGCATTTT,CASTGTGHSNQPQHF
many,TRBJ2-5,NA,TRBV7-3,TGTGCCAGCAGCTTAGGGGTTCAAGAGACCCAGTACTTC,CASSLGVQETQYF
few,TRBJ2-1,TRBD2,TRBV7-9,TGTGCCAGCAGGCGGACTAGCGGGCTCCGAGAGTTCTTC,CASRRTSGLREFF
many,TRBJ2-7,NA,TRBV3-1,TGTGCCAGCAGCCAAGGCGCCGTTTACGAGCAGTACTTC,CASSQGAVYEQYF
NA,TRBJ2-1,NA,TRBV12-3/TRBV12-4,TGTGCCAGCAGAAGGGTTGGGACCTTCTACAATGAGCAGTTCTTC,CASRRVGTFYNEQFF
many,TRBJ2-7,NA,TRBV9,TGTGCCAGCAGCCCCCGATTGGGCCGGTCATTAAACGAGCAGTACTTC,CASSPRLGRSLNEQYF
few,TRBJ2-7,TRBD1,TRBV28,TGTGCCAGCAGAAAGCTCGGGACAGTATATTCCTACGAGCAGTACTTC,CASRKLGTVYSYEQYF
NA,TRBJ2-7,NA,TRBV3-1,TGTGCCAGCAGCCAGACCCCCATCTACGAGCAGTACTTC,CASSQTPIYEQYF
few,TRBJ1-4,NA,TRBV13,TGTGCCAGCAGCTTCACAAGGATTCGGGAAAAACTGTTTTTT,CASSFTRIREKLFF
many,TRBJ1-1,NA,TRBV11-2,TGTGCCAGCAGATGGACAGTATACACTGAAGCTTTCTTT,CASRWTVYTEAFF
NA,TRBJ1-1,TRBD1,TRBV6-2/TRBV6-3,TGTGCCAGCAGTATGGACAGGAACACTGAAGCTCTCTTT,CASSMDRNTEALF
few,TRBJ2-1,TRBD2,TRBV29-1,TGCAGCGTCGGCGGGAGCGGGCGATACAATGAGCAGTTCTTC,CSVGGSGRYNEQFF
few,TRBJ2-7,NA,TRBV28,TGTGCCAGCAGGGCCGTTAGACTCTCCTACGAGCAGTACTTC,CASRAVRLSYEQYF
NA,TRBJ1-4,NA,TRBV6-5,TGTGCCAGCAGTTACCAGGGCCCTGAAAAACTGTTTTTT,CASSYQGPEKLFF
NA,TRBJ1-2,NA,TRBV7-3,TGTGCCAGCAGCCTTTTACAGGGCGGTGGCTACACCTTC,CASSLLQGGGYTF
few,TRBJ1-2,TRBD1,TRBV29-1,TGCAGCGTAACCCAGACAGGGTCCGGCTACACCTTC,CSVTQTGSGYTF
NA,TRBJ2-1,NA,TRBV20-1,TGCAGTGCTAGAAGGAGACAGGCCCAAGGAGGTGAGCAGTTCTTC,CSARRRQAQGGEQFF
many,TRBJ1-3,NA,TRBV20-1,TGCAGTGCTAGAGATCCGGGGGGAGCATCAAGCACCATATATTTT,CSARDPGGASSTIYF
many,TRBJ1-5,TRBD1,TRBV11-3,TGTGCCAGCAGCATCGGGACAGTTGGGCTCCAGCATTTT,CASSIGTVGLQHF
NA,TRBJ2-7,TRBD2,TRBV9,TGTGCCAGCAGCGTAGGAGCTAGCGGAACCCTCTACGAGCAGTACTTC,CASSVGASGTLYEQYF
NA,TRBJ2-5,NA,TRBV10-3,TGTGCCATCTCGGGGCGGACAGAGGCCCAGTACTTC,CAISGRTEAQYF
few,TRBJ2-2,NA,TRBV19,TGTGCCAGTAGTTTCATGTCTCTGGGCCCCGGGGAGCTGTTTTTT,CASSFMSLGPGELFF
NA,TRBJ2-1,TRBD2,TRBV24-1,TGTGCCACCAGTGACACAAAAACTAGCGGGAGTTTGGGTGAGCAGTTCTTC,CATSDTKTSGSLGEQFF
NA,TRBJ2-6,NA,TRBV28,TGTGCCAGCAAGTTCATGGGCTCTGGGGCCAACGTCCTGACTTTC,CASKFMGSGANVLTF
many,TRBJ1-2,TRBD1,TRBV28,TGTGCCAGCAGCTACGGGACAGGGAACGACGGCTACACCTTC,CASSYGTGNDGYTF
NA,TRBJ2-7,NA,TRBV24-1,TGTGCCACCAGTGATTCCTCCGGGACAAACGAGCAGTACTTC,CATSDSSGTNEQYF
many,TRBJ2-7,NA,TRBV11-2,TGTGCCAGCAGCTTAGGGACACTTCTTACCTACGAGCAGTACTTC,CASSLGTLLTYEQYF
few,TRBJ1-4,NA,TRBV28,TGTGCCAGCAGTTCTGTGAAGGGAATAAACGAAAAACTGTTTTTT,CASSSVKGINEKLFF
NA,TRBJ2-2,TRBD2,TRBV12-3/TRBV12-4,TGTGCCAGCAGGACTAGCGGGGGGAACACCGGGGAGCTGTTTTTT,CASRTSGGNTGELFF
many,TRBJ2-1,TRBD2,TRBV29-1,TGCAGCGTTGAAGCGGGGGCTAGCGGGGGCGGAGAGCAGTTCTTC,CSVEAGASGGGEQFF
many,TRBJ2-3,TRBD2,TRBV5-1,TGCGCCAGCAGCGGTAATCCTAGCGGGAGGGCCTCAGATACGCAGTATTTT,CASSGNPSGRASDTQYF
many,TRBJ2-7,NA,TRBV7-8,TGTGCCAGCAGCTTAGCGACCACCGGGGCCTACGAGCAGTACTTC,CASSLATTGAYEQYF